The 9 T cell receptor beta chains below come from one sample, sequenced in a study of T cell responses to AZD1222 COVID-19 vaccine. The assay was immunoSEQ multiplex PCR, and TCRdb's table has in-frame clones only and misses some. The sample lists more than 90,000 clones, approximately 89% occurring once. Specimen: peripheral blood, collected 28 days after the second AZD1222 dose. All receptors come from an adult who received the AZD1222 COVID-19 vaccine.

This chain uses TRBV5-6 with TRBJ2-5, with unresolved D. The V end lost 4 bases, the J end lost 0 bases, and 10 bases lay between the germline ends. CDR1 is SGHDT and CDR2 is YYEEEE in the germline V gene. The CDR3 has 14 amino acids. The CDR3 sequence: CASSVDIYQETQYF. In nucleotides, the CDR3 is TGTGCCAGCAGCGTCGACATCTACCAAGAGACCCAGTACTTC. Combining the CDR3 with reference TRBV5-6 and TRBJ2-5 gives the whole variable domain DAGVTQSPTHLIKTRGQQVTLRCSPKSGHDTVSWYQQALGQGPQFIFQYYEEEERQRGNFPDRFSGHQFPNYSSELNVNALLLGDSALYLCASSVDIYQETQYFGPGTRLLVL.

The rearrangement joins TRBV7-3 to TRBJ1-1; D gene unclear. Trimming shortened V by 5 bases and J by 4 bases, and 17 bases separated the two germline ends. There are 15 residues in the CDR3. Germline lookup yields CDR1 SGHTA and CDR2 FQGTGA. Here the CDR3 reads CASSPGWERVTEAFF. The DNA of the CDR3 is TGTGCCAGCAGCCCCGGGTGGGAGAGGGTCACTGAAGCTTTCTTT.

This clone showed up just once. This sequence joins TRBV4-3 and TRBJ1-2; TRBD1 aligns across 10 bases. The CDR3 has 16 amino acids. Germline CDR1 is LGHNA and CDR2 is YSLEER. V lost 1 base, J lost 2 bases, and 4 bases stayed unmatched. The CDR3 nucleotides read TGCGCCAGCAGCCAAGGGGGGACAGGGGACAACTATGGCTACACCTTC. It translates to CASSQGGTGDNYGYTF.

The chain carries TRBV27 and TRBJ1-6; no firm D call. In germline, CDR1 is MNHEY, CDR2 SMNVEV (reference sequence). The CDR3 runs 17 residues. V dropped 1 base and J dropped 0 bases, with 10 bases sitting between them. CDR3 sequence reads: CASSLLGLSSYNSPLHF. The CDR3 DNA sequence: TGTGCCAGCAGTTTATTAGGATTGAGCTCCTATAATTCACCCCTCCACTTT.

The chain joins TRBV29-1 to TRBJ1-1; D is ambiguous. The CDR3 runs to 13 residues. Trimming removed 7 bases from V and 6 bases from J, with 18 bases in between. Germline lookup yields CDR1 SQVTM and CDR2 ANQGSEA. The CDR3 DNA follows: TGCAGCGCCGAACTGGGTGGGTTGGCTGAAGCTTTCTTT. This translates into CSAELGGLAEAFF.

CDR3 region: CAWSRQGNQPQHF. The CDR3 nucleotides are TGTGCCTGGAGTCGACAGGGGAATCAGCCCCAGCATTTT. This chain connects TRBV30 to TRBJ1-5; 8 nucleotides agree with TRBD1. The CDR3 runs 13 residues. V shed 2 bases, J shed 4 bases, and the junction held 1 base outside the gene matches. Germline values: CDR1 GTSNPN, CDR2 SVGIG (reference sequence).

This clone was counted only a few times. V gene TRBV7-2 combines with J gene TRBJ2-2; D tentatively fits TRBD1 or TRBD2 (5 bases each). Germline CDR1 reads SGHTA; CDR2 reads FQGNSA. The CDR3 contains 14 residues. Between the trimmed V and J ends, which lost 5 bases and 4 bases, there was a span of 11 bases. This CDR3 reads CASSPGRVTGELFF. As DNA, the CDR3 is TGTGCCAGCAGCCCGGGACGGGTCACCGGGGAGCTGTTTTTT. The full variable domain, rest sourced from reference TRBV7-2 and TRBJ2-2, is GAGVSQSPSNKVTEKGKDVELRCDPISGHTALYWYRQSLGQGLEFLIYFQGNSAPDKSGLPSDRFSAERTGGSVSTLTIQRTQQEDSAVYLCASSPGRVTGELFFGEGSRLTVL.

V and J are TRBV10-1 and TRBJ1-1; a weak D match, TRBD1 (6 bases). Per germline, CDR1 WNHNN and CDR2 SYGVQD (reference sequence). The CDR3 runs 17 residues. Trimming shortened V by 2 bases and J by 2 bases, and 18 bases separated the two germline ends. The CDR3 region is CASSEATPGHLNTEAFF. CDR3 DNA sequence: TGCGCCAGCAGTGAGGCGACGCCGGGACACCTCAACACTGAAGCTTTCTTT.

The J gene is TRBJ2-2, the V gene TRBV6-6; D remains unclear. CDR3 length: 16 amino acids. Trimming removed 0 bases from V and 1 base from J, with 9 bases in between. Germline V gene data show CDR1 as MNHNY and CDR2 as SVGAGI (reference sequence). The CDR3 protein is CASSYSAQMNTGELFF. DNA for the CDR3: TGTGCCAGCAGTTACTCGGCACAGATGAACACCGGGGAGCTGTTTTTT.